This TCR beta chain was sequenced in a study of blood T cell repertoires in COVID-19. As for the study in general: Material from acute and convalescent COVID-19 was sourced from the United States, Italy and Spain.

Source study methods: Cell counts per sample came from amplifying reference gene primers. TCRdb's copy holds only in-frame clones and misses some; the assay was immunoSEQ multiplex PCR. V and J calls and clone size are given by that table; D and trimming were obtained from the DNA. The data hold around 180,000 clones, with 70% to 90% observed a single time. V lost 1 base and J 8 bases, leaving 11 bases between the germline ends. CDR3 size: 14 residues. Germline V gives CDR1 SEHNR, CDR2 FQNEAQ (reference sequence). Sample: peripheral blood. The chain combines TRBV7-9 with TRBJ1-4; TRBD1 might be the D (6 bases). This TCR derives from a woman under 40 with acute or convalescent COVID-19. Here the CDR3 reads CASSLDPGVEKLFF. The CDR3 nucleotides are TGTGCCAGCAGCTTAGATCCAGGGGTCGAAAAACTGTTTTTT.